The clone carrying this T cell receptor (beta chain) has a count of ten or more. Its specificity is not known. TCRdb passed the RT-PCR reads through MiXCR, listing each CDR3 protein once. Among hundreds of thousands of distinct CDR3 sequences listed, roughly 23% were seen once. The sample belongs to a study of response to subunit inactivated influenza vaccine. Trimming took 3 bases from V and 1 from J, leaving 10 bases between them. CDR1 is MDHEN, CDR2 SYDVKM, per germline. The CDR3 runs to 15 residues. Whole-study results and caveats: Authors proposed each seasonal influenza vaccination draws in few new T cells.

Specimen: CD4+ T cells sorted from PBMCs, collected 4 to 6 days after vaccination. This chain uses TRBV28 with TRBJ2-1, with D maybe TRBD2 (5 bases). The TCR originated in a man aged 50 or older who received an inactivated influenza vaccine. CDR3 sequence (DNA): TGTGCCAGCAGTTTTAGGAGCGGTTCCTACAATGAGCAGTTCTTC. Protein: CASSFRSGSYNEQFF.